Sequencing of this TCR beta chain was carried out in a study of control samples from healthy donors and cancer patients. This clone has just one count. Sequenced by immunoSEQ multiplex PCR; TCRdb stores in-frame clones only, minus some. There are 130,000 or so clones in the sample; around 92% occur only once, and approximately 2% lies in the top ten. V gave up 9 bases and J gave up 0 bases; unmatched junction bases: 9. Germline CDR1 and CDR2: SGHDT and YYEEEE. The CDR3 sequence is 15 residues long. The V gene is TRBV5-6, the J gene TRBJ2-3, with TRBD2 matching over 8 bases. The sequenced sample consisted of blood. The TCR was taken from a woman aged 45-59 years in good health. CDR3 bases: TGTGCCACCAACGCGGCTAGCGGGAGCACAGATACGCAGTATTTT. Translating it yields CATNAASGSTDTQYF. Together with reference TRBV5-6 and TRBJ2-3, the CDR3 gives the full variable domain: DAGVTQSPTHLIKTRGQQVTLRCSPKSGHDTVSWYQQALGQGPQFIFQYYEEEERQRGNFPDRFSGHQFPNYSSELNVNALLLGDSALYLCATNAASGSTDTQYFGPGTRLTVL.